The entry that follows covers one T cell receptor (beta chain) sequence. Its antigen is unidentified. Repertoires were generated with immunoSEQ multiplex PCR, while TCRdb's copy carries only in-frame clones and drops some. The table includes about 31,000 clones, 82% detected once. Germline-derived CDR1 and CDR2 are SGHRS and YFSETQ. The V end was cut by 0 bases, the J end by 4 bases, with 11 bases between. The CDR3 length is 15 residues. The sample belongs to a study of OX40 agonist ivuxolimab in advanced cancers. Study outcomes and limitations: At 0.1 to 3.0 mg/kg and by week 6, clonal expansion occurred in CD4+ and CD8+ blood T cells.

The receptor was derived from an adult with an advanced solid tumor such as melanoma, head and neck, liver or kidney cancer. This material consisted of CD4+ or CD8+ T cells sorted from blood, taken in a trial of the OX40 agonist ivuxolimab. V and J are TRBV5-1 and TRBJ1-5; a possible D gene is TRBD1 (6 bases). CDR3 sequence: CASSLGLGGNQPQHF. CDR3 bases: TGCGCCAGCAGCTTGGGTTTAGGGGGTAATCAGCCCCAGCATTTT.